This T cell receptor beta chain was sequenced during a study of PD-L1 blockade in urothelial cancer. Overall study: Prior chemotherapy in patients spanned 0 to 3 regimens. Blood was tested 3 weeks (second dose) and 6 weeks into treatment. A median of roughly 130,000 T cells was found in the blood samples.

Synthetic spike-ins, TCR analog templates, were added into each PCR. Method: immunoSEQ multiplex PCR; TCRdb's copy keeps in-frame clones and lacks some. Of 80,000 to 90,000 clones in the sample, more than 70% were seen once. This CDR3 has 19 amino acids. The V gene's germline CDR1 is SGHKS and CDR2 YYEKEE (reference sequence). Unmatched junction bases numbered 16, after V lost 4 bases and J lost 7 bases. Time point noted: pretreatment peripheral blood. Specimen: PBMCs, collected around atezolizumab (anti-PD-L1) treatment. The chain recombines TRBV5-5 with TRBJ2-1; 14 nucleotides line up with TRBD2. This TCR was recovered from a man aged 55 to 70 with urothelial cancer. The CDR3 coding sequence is TGTGCCAGCAGCATGGGACTAGCGGGGGTTCTGGGGTCTAGGAATGAGCAGTTCTTC. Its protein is CASSMGLAGVLGSRNEQFF.